The rows below give T cell receptor beta chains drawn from one sample of a study of patients and donors after allogeneic stem cell transplantation. TCRdb independently ran MiXCR on the RT-PCR reads; one entry per CDR3 protein. The sample holds over 400,000 distinct CDR3 sequences, 15% to 20% seen once. The specimen was blood, either unsorted or a sorted T cell fraction (not recorded which). These receptors originate from a human donor who was either an allogeneic HSCT recipient or a stem cell or donor lymphocyte infusion donor (not recorded which). It is not recorded whose cells these are; they may come from a transplant donor. The CDR3 runs from the conserved cysteine through the conserved F or W. Each record gives: V gene, clone size, J gene, CDR3 protein. Size is omitted from some rows. Given values are once, few, many or a class for expanded clones.

>TRBV7-9|many|TRBJ2-3
CASGLAGGDTQYF
>TRBV4-1|-|TRBJ1-4
CASSQRQGANEKLFF
>TRBV6-1|few|TRBJ2-2
CASSSRTGVAGELFF
>TRBV6-5|-|TRBJ2-7
CASSYVDGRANYEQYF
>TRBV27|-|TRBJ2-1
CASSHRQGSYNEQFF
>TRBV7-2|many|TRBJ2-7
CASSLAGAGEQYF
>TRBV4-1|-|TRBJ1-2
CASSQGFQEYGYTF
>TRBV25-1|-|TRBJ1-3
CASSGRASGNTIYF
>TRBV6-2/TRBV6-3|-|TRBJ2-7
CASSYGTGGNYEQYF
>TRBV20-1|-|TRBJ1-5
CSASRVELTGRQPQHF
>TRBV4-1|-|TRBJ1-1
CASSQVDSPEAFF
>TRBV27|-|TRBJ2-5
CASSRGLAVEETQYF
>TRBV24-1|-|TRBJ1-5
CATSVDSLNQPQHF
>TRBV20-1|few|TRBJ2-3
CSARDTGTDTQYF
>TRBV11-2|-|TRBJ2-7
CASSLAGGHPYEQYF
>TRBV6-1|few|TRBJ2-1
CASSAGLAFEQFF
>TRBV4-3|-|TRBJ2-5
CASSQDMGVQETQYF
>TRBV6-1|-|TRBJ1-1
CASSKPQETNLNTEAFF
>TRBV14|-|TRBJ2-1
CASSPQIGGVRNEQFF